This TCR beta chain is drawn from a study of T-cell memory formation after mild COVID-19. TCRdb called the 5' RACE reads again in MiXCR, with one record for every CDR3 protein. Of about 350,000 distinct CDR3 sequences detected, roughly 13% appear once; the ten largest clones hold approximately 21%. There are 14 residues in the CDR3. The trim removed 5 bases at V and 8 bases at J, leaving 8 bases unmatched. Sample: PBMCs or a T cell subset sorted from them (not recorded which). This sequence joins TRBV12-3 or TRBV12-4 and TRBJ1-4; TRBD1 matches at 7 bases. This TCR was sampled from a man between 18 and 35 years old who had mild COVID-19 (a few samples of this study predate the infection). Cell type and time point are not known. The CDR3, as DNA: TGTGCCAGCAGTCTGCTCGACAGGGACGAAAAACTGTTTTTT. It specifies CASSLLDRDEKLFF.